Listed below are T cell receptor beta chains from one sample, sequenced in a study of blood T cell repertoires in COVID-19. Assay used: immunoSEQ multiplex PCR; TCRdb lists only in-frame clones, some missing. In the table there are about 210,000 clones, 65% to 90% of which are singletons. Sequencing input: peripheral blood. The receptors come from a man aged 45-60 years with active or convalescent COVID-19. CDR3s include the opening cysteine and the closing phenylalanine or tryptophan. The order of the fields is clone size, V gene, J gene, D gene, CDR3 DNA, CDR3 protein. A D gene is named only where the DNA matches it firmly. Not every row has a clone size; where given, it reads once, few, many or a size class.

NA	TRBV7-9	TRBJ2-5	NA	TGTGCCAGCAGCTTACCGGGACTGGGGCGTGCCCAGTACTTC	CASSLPGLGRAQYF
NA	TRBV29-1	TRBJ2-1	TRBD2	TGCAGCGTTGTAACTAGCGGGGGGCCCCGCTCCTACAATGAGCAGTTCTTC	CSVVTSGGPRSYNEQFF
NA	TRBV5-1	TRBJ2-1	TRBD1	TGCGCCAGCAGCTTCCCAGGGGGCTCCTACAATGAGCAGTTCTTC	CASSFPGGSYNEQFF
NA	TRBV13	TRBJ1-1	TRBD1	TGTGCCAGCAGCTCTACACAGGGGGGAAGCACTGAAGCTTTCTTT	CASSSTQGGSTEAFF
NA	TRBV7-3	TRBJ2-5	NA	TGTGCCAGCAGCTTAAACAGGGAAGAGACCCAGTACTTC	CASSLNREETQYF
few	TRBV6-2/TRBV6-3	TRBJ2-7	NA	TGTGCCAGCAGTCCCTTAGCGGAACTCTCCTACGAGCAGTACTTC	CASSPLAELSYEQYF
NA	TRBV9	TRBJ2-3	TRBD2	TGTGCCAGCAGTCGAAAGTGGGGGGGGACAGATACGCAGTATTTT	CASSRKWGGTDTQYF
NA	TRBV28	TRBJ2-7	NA	TGTGCCAGCAGTTTAAGCGGAGGGACCTACGAGCAGTACTTC	CASSLSGGTYEQYF
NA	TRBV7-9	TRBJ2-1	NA	TGTGCCAGCAGCCGGACAGATAGCTCCTACAATGAGCAGTTCTTC	CASSRTDSSYNEQFF
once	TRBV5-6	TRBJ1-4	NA	TGTGCCAGCAGCTTGTACAGGAATGAAAAACTGTTTTTT	CASSLYRNEKLFF
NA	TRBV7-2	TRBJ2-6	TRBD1	TGTGCCAGCAGCTTAGTCGGGACAGGATCTGGGGCCAACGTCCTGACTTTC	CASSLVGTGSGANVLTF
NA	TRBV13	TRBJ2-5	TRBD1	TGTGCCAGCAGCCGAAAGACAGGGACAGAGACCCAGTACTTC	CASSRKTGTETQYF
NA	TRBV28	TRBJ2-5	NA	TGTGCCAGCAGTGAGGGGGTCAGGACCCAGTACTTC	CASSEGVRTQYF
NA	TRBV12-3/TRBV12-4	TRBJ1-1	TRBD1	TGTGCCAGCAGCTTGGACAGGTTAACAGAAGCTTTCTTT	CASSLDRLTEAFF
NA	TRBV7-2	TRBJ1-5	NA	TGTGCCAGCAGCCCCGGGATCAATCAGCCCCAGCATTTT	CASSPGINQPQHF
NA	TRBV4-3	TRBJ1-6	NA	TGCGCCAGCAGCCAAGACCCCCAGGGCTCCTATAATTCACCCCTCCACTTT	CASSQDPQGSYNSPLHF
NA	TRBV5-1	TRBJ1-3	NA	TGCGCCAGCAGCTTAATACCAGGGGTTCCTGGAAACACCATATATTTT	CASSLIPGVPGNTIYF
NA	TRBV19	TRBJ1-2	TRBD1	TGTGCCAGTAGCCCCTCTGGACAGGGGGGTTTGGGTGGCTACACCTTC	CASSPSGQGGLGGYTF
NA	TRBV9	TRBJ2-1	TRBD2	TGTGCCAGCAGCGTCGAGGGACTAGCGGGCGGGGAGCAGTTCTTC	CASSVEGLAGGEQFF
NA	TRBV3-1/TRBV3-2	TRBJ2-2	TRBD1	TGTGCCAGCAGCCTGGGACAGTACACCGGGGAGCTGTTTTTT	CASSLGQYTGELFF
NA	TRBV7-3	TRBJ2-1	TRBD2	TGTGCCAGCAGCTCTCCGGGACTAGCATATGGTGGCGATGAGCAGTTCTTC	CASSSPGLAYGGDEQFF
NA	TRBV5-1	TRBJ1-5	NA	TGCGCCAGCAGCTTGGAACCGGGCAATCAGCCCCAGCATTTT	CASSLEPGNQPQHF
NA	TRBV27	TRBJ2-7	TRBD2	TGTGCCAGCAGTTTGGGGGGGGACCCGCTCTACGAGCAGTACTTC	CASSLGGDPLYEQYF
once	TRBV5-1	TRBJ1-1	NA	TGCGCCAGCAGCTTGTCCCAGGGAAGTTACACTGAAGCTTTCTTT	CASSLSQGSYTEAFF
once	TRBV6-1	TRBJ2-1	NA	TGTGCCAGCAGTGAAGGGACAGCCTGGTTCTTC	CASSEGTAWFF
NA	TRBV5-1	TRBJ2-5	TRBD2	TGCGCCAGCAGCCCCACTAGCGGGAGGCAGACCCAGTACTTC	CASSPTSGRQTQYF
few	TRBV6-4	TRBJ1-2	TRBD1	TGTGCCAGCAGTGACCCGGGACAGGGTAGCGGCTACACCTTC	CASSDPGQGSGYTF
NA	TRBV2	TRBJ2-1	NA	TGTGCCAGCCGTTGGGAGGCAGCCTCCTACAATGAGCAGTTCTTC	CASRWEAASYNEQFF
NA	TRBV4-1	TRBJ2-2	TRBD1	TGCGCCAGCAGGGACCGGGACAGGGGGTCCTCGAACACCGGGGAGCTGTTTTTT	CASRDRDRGSSNTGELFF
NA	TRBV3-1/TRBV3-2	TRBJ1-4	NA	TGTGCCAGCAGCCAAGAGTATCCGGTCGCAGGTGAAAAACTGTTTTTT	CASSQEYPVAGEKLFF
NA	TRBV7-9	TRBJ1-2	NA	TGTGCCAGCAGCTTAGATCAGGGCCTTAGCGGATATGGCTACACCTTC	CASSLDQGLSGYGYTF